This T cell receptor beta chain was observed in a study of early T cells in non-severe SARS-CoV-2 infection. The overall study: Sequencing was performed on bulk RNA from unsorted whole blood, leaving chains unpaired. General study results and limits: VDJdb matching favored anti-spike CD8 responses, missing private and CD4 specificities.

V was cut by 2 bases and J by 4 bases, with 18 bases left in between. Germline CDR1 and CDR2: MNHEY and SVGAGI. This CDR3 is built from 16 residues. Molecules of cDNA were individually given unique molecular identifiers that were attached to them. In TCRdb, the 5' RACE reads were re-called with MiXCR into one record per CDR3 protein. The sample holds some 78,000 distinct CDR3 sequences, less than 15% seen once. This clonotype was seen a handful of times. Its target is not known. The sequencing input was whole blood. The chain combines TRBV6-5 with TRBJ2-7; possibly TRBD1 or TRBD2 for D (5 bases each). The receptor comes from an adult who was a healthcare worker with PCR-confirmed SARS-CoV-2 infection or an uninfected control (not recorded which). This CDR3 reads CASSYMTADGVYEQYF. The CDR3 DNA follows: TGTGCCAGCAGTTACATGACAGCGGATGGGGTTTACGAGCAGTACTTC.